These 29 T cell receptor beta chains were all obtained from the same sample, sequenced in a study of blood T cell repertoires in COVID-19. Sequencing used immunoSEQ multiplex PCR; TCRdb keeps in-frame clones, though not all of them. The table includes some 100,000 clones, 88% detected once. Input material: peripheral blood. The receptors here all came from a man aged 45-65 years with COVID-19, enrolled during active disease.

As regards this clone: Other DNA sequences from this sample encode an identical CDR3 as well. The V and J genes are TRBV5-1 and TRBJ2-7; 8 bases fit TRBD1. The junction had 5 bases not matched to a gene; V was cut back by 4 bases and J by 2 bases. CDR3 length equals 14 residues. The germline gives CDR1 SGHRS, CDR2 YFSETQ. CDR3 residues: CASSTGQGAYEQYF. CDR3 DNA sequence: TGCGCCAGCAGCACTGGACAGGGAGCCTACGAGCAGTACTTC.

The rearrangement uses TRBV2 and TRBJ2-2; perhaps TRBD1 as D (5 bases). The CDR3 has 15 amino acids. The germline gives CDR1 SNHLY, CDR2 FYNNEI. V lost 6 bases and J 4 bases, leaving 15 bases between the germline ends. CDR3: CASSLPVGVTGELFF. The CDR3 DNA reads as TGTGCCAGCAGCCTTCCAGTAGGGGTCACCGGGGAGCTGTTTTTT.

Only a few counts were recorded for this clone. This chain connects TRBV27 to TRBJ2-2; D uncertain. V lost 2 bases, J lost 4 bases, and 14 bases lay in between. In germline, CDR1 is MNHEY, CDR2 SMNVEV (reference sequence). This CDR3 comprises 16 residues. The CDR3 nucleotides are TGTGCCAGCAGTTTAGTTGGGCTGACACCCACCGGGGAGCTGTTTTTT. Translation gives CASSLVGLTPTGELFF.

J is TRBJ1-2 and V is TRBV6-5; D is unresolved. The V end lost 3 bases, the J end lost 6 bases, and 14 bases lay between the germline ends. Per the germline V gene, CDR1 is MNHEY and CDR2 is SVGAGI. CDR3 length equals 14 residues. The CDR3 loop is CASSYGLGRDGYTF. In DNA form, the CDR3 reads TGTGCCAGCAGTTATGGGCTGGGTCGTGATGGCTACACCTTC.

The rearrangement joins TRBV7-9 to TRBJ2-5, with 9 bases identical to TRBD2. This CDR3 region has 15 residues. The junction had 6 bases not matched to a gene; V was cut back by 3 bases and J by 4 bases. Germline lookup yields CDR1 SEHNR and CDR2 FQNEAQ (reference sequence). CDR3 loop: CASSLGLASGETQYF. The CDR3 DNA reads TGTGCCAGCAGCTTGGGACTAGCTTCAGGAGAGACCCAGTACTTC.

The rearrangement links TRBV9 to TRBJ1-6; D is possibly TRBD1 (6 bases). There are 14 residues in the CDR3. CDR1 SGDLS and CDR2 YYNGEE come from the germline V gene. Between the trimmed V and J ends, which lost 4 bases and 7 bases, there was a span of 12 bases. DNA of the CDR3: TGTGCCAGCAGCAGCGGTACAGGGAATTCACCCCTCCACTTT. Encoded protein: CASSSGTGNSPLHF.

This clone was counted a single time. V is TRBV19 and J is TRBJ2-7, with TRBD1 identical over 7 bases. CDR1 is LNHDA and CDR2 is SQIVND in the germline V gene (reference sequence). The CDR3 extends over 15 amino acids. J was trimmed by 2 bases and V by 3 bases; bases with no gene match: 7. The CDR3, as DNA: TGTGCCAGTAGTATTGGGTGGGGACAGACCTACGAGCAGTACTTC. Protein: CASSIGWGQTYEQYF.

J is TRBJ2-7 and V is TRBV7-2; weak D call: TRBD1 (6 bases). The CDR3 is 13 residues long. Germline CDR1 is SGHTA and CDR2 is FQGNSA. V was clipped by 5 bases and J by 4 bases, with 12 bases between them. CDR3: CASSTQQGYEQYF. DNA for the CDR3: TGTGCCAGCAGCACCCAACAGGGTTACGAGCAGTACTTC.

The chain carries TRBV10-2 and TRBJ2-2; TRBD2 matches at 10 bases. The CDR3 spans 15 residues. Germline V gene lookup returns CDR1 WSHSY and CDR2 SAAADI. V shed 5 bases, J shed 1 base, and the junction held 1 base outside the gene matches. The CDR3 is CASSRTSGNTGELFF. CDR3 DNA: TGCGCCAGCAGTCGGACTAGCGGGAACACCGGGGAGCTGTTTTTT.

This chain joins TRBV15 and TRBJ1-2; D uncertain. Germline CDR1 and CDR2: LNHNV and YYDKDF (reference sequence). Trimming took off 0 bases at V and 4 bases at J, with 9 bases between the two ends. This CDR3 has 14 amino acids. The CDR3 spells CATSRERSSYGYTF. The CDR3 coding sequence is TGTGCCACCAGCAGAGAAAGGAGTTCCTATGGCTACACCTTC.

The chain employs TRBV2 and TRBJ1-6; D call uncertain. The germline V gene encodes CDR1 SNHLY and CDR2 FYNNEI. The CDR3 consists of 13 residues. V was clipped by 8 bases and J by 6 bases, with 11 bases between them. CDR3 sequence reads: CASAPGVNSPLHF. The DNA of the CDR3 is TGTGCCAGCGCCCCCGGGGTTAATTCACCCCTCCACTTT.

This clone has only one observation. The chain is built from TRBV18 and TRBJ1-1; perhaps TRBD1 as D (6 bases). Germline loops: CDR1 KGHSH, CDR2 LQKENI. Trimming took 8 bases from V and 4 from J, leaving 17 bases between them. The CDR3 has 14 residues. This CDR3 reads CASEDRGAFTEAFF. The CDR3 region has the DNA TGTGCCAGCGAGGACCGGGGGGCATTCACTGAAGCTTTCTTT.

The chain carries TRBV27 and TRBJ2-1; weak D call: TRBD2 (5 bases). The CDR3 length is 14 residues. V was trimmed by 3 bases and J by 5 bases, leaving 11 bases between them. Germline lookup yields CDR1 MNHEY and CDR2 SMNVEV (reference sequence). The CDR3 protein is CASSFLATNNEQFF. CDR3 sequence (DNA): TGTGCCAGCAGTTTCCTAGCTACGAACAATGAGCAGTTCTTC.

The CDR3 protein is CASSQVRDTEAFF. CDR3 nucleotides: TGTGCCAGCAGCCAAGTACGAGACACTGAAGCTTTCTTT. This sequence joins TRBV3-1 (or the pseudogene TRBV3-2) and TRBJ1-1; D is ambiguous. In germline, CDR1 is LGHDT, CDR2 YNNKEL (reference sequence). V shed 1 base and J shed 3 bases, with 6 bases lying between them. The CDR3 has 13 amino acids.

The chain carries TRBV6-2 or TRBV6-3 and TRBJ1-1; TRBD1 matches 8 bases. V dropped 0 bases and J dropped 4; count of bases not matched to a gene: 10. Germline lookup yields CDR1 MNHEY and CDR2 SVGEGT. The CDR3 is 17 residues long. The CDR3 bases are TGTGCCAGCAGTTACTCGGGCAGGGGGCAATTTGGCACTGAAGCTTTCTTT. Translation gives CASSYSGRGQFGTEAFF.

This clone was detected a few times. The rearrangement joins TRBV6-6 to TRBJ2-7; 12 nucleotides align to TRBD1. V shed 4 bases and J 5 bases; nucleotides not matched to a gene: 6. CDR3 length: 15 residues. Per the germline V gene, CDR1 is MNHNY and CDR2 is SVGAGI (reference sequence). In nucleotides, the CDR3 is TGTGCCAGCAGTTTCTTTGGGACAGGGGGCGACGAGCAGTACTTC. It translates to CASSFFGTGGDEQYF.

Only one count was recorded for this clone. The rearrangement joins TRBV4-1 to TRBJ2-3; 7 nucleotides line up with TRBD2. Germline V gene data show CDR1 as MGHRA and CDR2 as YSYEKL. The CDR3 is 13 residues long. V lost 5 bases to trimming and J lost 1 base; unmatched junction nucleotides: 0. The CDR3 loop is CASSGLGTDTQYF. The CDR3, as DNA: TGCGCCAGCAGCGGACTAGGCACAGATACGCAGTATTTT.

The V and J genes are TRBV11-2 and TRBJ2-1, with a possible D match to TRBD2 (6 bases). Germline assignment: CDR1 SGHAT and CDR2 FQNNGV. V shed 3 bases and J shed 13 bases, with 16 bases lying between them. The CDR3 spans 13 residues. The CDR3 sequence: CASSFDSGNGQFF. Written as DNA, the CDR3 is TGTGCCAGCAGCTTCGATAGCGGCAATGGTCAGTTCTTC.

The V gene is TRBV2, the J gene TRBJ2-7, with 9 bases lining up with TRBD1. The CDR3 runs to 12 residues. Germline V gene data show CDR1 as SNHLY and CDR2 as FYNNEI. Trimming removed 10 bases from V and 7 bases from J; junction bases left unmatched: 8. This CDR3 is CATGTGQGEQYF. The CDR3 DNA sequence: TGTGCCACCGGGACAGGACAGGGGGAGCAGTACTTC.

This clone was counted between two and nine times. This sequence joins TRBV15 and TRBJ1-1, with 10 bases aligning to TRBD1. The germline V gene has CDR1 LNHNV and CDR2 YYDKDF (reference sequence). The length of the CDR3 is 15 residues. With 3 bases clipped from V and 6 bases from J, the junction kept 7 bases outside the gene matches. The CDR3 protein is CATSRETGGLAEAFF. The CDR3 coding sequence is TGTGCCACCAGCAGGGAGACAGGGGGCCTAGCTGAAGCTTTCTTT.

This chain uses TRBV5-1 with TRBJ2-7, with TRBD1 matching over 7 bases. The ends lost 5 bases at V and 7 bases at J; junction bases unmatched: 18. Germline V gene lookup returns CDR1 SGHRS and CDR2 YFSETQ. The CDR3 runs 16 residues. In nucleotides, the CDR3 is TGCGCCAGCAGAAGGTCTTTAGGGACAGACTTCCTGGAGCAGTACTTC. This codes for CASRRSLGTDFLEQYF.

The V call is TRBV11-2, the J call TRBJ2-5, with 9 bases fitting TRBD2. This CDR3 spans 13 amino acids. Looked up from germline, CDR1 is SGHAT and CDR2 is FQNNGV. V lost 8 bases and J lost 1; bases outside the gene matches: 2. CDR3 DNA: TGTGCCAGCGGGACTAGCTTCCAAGAGACCCAGTACTTC. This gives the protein CASGTSFQETQYF.

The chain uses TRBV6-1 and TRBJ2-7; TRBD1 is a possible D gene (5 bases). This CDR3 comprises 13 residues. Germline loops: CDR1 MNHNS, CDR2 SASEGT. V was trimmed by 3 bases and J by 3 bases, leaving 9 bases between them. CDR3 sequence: CASSESDSYEQYF. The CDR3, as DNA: TGTGCCAGCAGTGAGTCAGACAGCTACGAGCAGTACTTC.

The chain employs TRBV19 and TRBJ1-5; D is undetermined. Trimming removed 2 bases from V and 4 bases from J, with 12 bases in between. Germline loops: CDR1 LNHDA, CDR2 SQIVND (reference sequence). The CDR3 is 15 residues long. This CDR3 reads CASSIFGVSNQPQHF. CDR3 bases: TGTGCCAGTAGTATATTCGGGGTATCAAATCAGCCCCAGCATTTT.

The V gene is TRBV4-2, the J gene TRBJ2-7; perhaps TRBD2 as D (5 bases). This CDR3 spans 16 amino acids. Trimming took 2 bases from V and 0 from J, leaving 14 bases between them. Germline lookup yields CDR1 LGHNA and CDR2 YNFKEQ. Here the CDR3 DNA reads TGTGCCAGCAGCCAAAACCCAGGTGGGAGCTCCTACGAGCAGTACTTC. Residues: CASSQNPGGSSYEQYF.

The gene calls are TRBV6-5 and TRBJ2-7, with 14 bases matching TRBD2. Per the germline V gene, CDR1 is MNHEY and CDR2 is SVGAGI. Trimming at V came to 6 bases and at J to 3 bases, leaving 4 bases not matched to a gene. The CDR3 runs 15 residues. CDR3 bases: TGTGCCAGCAGGTCCGGGACTAGCGGGGGCTACGAGCAGTACTTC. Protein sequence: CASRSGTSGGYEQYF.

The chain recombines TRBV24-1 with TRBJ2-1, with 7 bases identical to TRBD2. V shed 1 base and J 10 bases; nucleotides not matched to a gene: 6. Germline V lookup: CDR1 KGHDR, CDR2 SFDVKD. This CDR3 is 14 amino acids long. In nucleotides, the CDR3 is TGTGCCACCAGTGATTTTCGGGGGGTCAGGGAGCAGTTCTTC. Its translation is CATSDFRGVREQFF.

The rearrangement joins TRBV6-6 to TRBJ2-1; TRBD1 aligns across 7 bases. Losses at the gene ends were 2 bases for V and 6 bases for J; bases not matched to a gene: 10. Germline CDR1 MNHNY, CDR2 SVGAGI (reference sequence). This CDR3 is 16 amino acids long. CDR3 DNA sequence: TGTGCCAGCAGTTACCCCCCGGGACAGTTTTTCAATGAGCAGTTCTTC. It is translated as CASSYPPGQFFNEQFF.

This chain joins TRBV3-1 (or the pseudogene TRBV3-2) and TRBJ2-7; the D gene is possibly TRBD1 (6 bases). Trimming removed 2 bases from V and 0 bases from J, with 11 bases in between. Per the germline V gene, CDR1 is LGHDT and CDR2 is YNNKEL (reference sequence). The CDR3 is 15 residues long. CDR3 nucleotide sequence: TGTGCCAGCAGCCAACCCGGACAGAGCTCCTACGAGCAGTACTTC. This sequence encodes CASSQPGQSSYEQYF.